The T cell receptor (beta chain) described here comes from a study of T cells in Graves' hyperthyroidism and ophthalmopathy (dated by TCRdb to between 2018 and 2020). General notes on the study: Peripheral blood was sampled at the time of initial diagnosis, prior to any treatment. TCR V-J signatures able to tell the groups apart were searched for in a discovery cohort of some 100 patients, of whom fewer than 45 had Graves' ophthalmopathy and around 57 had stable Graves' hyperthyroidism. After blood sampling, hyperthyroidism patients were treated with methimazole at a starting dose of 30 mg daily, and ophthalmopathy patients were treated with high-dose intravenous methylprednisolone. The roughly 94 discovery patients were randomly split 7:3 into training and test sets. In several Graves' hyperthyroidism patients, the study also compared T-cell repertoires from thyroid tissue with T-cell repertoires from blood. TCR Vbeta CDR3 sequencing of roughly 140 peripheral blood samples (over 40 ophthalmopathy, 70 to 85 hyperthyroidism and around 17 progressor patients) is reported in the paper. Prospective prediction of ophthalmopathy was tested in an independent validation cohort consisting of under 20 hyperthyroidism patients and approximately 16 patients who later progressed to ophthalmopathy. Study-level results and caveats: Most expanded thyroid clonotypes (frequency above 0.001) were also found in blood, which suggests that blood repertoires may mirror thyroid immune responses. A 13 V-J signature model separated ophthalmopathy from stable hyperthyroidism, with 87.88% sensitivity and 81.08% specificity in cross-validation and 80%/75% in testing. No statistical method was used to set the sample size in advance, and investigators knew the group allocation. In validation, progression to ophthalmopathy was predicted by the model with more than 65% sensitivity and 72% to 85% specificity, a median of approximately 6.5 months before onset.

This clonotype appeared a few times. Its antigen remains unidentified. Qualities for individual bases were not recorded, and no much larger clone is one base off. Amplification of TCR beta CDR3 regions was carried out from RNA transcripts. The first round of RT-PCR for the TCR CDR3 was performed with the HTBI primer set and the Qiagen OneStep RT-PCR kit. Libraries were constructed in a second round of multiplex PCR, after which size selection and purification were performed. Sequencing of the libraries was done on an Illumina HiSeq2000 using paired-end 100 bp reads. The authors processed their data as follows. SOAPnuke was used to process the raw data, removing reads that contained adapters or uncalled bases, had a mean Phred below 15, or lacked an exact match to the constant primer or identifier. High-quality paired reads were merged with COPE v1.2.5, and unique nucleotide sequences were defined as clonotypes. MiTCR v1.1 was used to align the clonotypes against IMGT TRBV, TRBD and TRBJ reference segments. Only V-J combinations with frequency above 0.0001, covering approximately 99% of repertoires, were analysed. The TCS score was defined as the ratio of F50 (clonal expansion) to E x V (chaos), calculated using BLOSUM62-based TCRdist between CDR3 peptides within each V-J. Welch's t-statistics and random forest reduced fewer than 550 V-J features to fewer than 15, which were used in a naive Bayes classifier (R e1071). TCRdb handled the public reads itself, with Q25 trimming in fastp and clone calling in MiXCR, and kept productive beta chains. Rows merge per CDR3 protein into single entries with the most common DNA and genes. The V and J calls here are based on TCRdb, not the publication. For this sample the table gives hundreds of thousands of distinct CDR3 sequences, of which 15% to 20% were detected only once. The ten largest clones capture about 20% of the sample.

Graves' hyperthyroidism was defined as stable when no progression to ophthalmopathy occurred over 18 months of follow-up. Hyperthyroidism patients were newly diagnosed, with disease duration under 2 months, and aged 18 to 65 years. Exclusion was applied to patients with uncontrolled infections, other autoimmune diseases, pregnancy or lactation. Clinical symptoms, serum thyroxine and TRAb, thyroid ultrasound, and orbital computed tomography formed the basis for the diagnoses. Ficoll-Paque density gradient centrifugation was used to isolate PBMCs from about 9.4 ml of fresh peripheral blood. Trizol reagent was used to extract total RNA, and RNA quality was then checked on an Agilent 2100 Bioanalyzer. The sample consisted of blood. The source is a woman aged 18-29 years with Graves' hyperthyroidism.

CDR3 reads: CASSSRDPTDTQYF. The sequenced DNA is TGTGCCAGCAGCTCTCGGGACCCCACAGATACGCAGTATTTT. Rearrangement joined TRBV4-2 to TRBJ2-3, with the D call perhaps TRBD1 or TRBD2, as 5 bases match in each case. The CDR3 starts with the cysteine, ends with the phenylalanine, and has 14 residues. The CDR3 DNA has 42 bases and is translated from base 1. Taken from the germline V gene, the CDR1 and CDR2 loops are LGHNA and YNFKEQ. Trimming costs V 5 bases and J 2 bases, and their ends lie 11 bases apart.